Following are 7 T cell receptor beta chains from one sample sequenced in a study of STAT3 mutations in large granular lymphocyte leukemia. Study-wide results and caveats: Every T-cell large granular lymphocyte leukemia patient had at least one immunodominant TCR beta clonotype.

Which antigens these TCRs recognize remains unknown. Profiled with immunoSEQ multiplex PCR; TCRdb holds only in-frame clones, not every one. Among around 1,700 clones listed, roughly 60% were seen once. Sequencing input: peripheral blood mononuclear cells. These receptors were obtained from a man aged 60-69 years with T-cell large granular lymphocyte leukemia. Some clones in this sample may be carry-over from other donors' samples.

The rearrangement links TRBV5-1 to TRBJ1-1; 7 bases map to TRBD1. Germline lookup yields CDR1 SGHRS and CDR2 YFSETQ. J gave up 4 bases and V 4 bases, and 7 bases lay outside the gene matches. The CDR3 is 14 residues long. This CDR3 reads CASSRTGAGTEAFF. DNA of the CDR3: TGCGCCAGCAGCAGGACAGGTGCCGGCACTGAAGCTTTCTTT.

This sequence joins TRBV7-9 and TRBJ1-2, with D uncertain. The V end was cut by 0 bases, the J end by 0 bases, with 11 bases between. The CDR3 contains 16 residues. Germline V CDR1 and CDR2: SEHNR, FQNEAQ (reference sequence). CDR3 sequence: CASSLASGYSNYGYTF. DNA of the CDR3: TGTGCCAGCAGCTTAGCGTCCGGATACTCTAACTATGGCTACACCTTC.

The chain combines TRBV9 with TRBJ1-2; 7 nucleotides agree with TRBD1. The CDR3 is made up of 13 amino acids. Germline V gene sequence: CDR1 SGDLS, CDR2 YYNGEE. V shed 7 bases, J shed 7 bases, and the junction held 10 bases outside the gene matches. CDR3 sequence: CASSSTGFGGYTF. CDR3 DNA: TGTGCCAGCTCTTCGACAGGGTTTGGTGGCTACACCTTC.

This clone was found once. The J gene is TRBJ2-5, the V gene TRBV5-1; D gene ambiguous. Germline V gene data show CDR1 as SGHRS and CDR2 as YFSETQ. V was pared by 3 bases and J by 5 bases, with 11 bases between. CDR3 length: 13 amino acids. CDR3 region: CASSSGPGETQYF. In nucleotides, the CDR3 is TGCGCCAGCAGCTCGGGTCCGGGTGAGACCCAGTACTTC.

The chain is built from TRBV5-4 and TRBJ2-5; D is perhaps TRBD1 (6 bases). Between the trimmed V and J ends, which lost 4 bases and 3 bases, there was a span of 10 bases. The CDR3 totals 13 residues. Per germline, CDR1 SGHNT and CDR2 YYREEE (reference sequence). This CDR3 reads CASSPDREETQYF. DNA of the CDR3: TGTGCCAGCAGCCCGGACAGAGAAGAGACCCAGTACTTC. Full variable domain (rest looked up from reference TRBV5-4 and TRBJ2-5): ETGVTQSPTHLIKTRGQQVTLRCSSQSGHNTVSWYQQALGQGPQFIFQYYREEENGRGNFPPRFSGLQFPNYSSELNVNALELDDSALYLCASSPDREETQYFGPGTRLLVL.

The CDR3 loop is CASSQQRILHF. CDR3 sequence (DNA): TGTGCCAGCAGTCAACAGCGGATACTCCACTTT. The genes are TRBV28 and TRBJ1-6, with D unclear. From germline, CDR1 is MDHEN and CDR2 SYDVKM. The V gene lost 5 bases and the J gene lost 16 bases, with 12 bases spanning the gap. The CDR3 is 11 amino acids.

The chain is built from TRBV18 and TRBJ1-3, with TRBD1 as a possible D gene (6 bases). The CDR3 contains 15 residues. The germline gives CDR1 KGHSH, CDR2 LQKENI. V was shortened by 3 bases and J by 3 bases, with 12 bases between the two germline ends. The CDR3 DNA reads as TGTGCCAGCTCACCCGCCAGGACAGTTGGAAACACCATATATTTT. Translated: CASSPARTVGNTIYF.